This paragraph covers one T cell receptor (beta chain) sequence. As yet, its antigen is unknown. Assay: immunoSEQ multiplex PCR; the TCRdb copy retains only in-frame clones and omits some. The repertoire holds 50,000 or so clones, approximately 65% seen once, with roughly 6% in the top ten. The data were taken from a study of vaccination effects on CD4 cells after COVID-19. The authors isolated CD4+ T cells after about 10 days of culture. This CDR3 region has 11 residues. V shed 4 bases and J shed 5 bases, with 5 bases lying between them. CDR1 and CDR2 from the germline V gene are SGHTA and FQGNSA. The starting material was CD4+ T cells from PBMCs cultured without peptide, obtained before COVID-19 vaccination. The chain uses TRBV7-2 and TRBJ2-5; D ambiguous. This receptor was identified in a human donor who received a COVID-19 vaccine. The CDR3 region is CASSWRETQYF. The CDR3 nucleotides read TGTGCCAGCAGCTGGCGTGAGACCCAGTACTTC.